The T cell receptor (beta chain) described here comes from a study of blood T cell repertoires in COVID-19. Background on the study: Sites in the United States, Italy and Spain provided acute and convalescent COVID-19 samples. T cells, B-cell-depleted T cells, or PBMCs provided the cDNA or gDNA that served as material.

The CDR3 runs 18 residues. This table comes from immunoSEQ multiplex PCR, and its TCRdb copy is limited to in-frame clones, with some not included. Of about 20,000 clones in the sample, about four fifths were seen once. This chain connects TRBV21-1 to TRBJ2-6; TRBD2 was called by the table and not checked on the DNA. TRBV21-1 is assigned pseudogene status. The receptor was derived from an older man with acute or convalescent COVID-19. Sequencing was carried out using peripheral blood. CDR3 loop: CASSNGIAGGSGANVLTF. CDR3 bases: TGTGCCAGCAGCAATGGGATAGCGGGGGGCTCTGGGGCCAACGTCCTGACTTTC.